This T cell receptor beta chain was found in a study of cytomegalovirus exposure and HLA in healthy donors. CDR3 length: 13 amino acids. Germline V gene lookup returns CDR1 MDHEN and CDR2 SYDVKM. V shed 2 bases and J shed 7 bases, with 12 bases lying between them. Amplification used 60 Vbeta primers and 13 Jbeta primers. Sequencing was performed with immunoSEQ multiplex PCR; in TCRdb, only in-frame clones are kept and a portion is missing. The data contain some 150,000 clones, 75% to 80% of them seen just once; the ten biggest clones take up roughly 1.6%. All donors participated as healthy donors of bone marrow.

The V gene is TRBV28, the J gene TRBJ2-7, with D possibly TRBD2 on 5 matching bases. This TCR came from a female donor in good health and CMV-seronegative. The sample was PBMCs. The CDR3 protein is CASSLTAPGEQYF. As DNA, the CDR3 is TGTGCCAGCAGTTTAACGGCACCGGGAGAGCAGTACTTC.